This T cell receptor beta chain emerged from a study of blood T cell repertoires in COVID-19. In the study overall: Samples of COVID-19 (acute and convalescent) were obtained from the United States, Italy and Spain. The analysed material was cDNA or gDNA that came from T cells, B-cell-depleted T cells, or PBMCs.

This clone appeared once. Per the authors' pipeline: Nucleated cell number was recorded as an estimate derived from reference gene primer amplification. The protocol was immunoSEQ multiplex PCR, while the TCRdb copy is restricted to in-frame clones and leaves out a portion. That table furnishes V, J and clone size, whereas the DNA furnished D and trimming. The sample yields 150,000 to 200,000 clones, around 83% seen once. V shed 4 bases and J shed 1 base, with 12 bases lying between them. Per germline, CDR1 SGHRS and CDR2 YFSETQ. The CDR3 runs 15 residues. This clonotype was sampled from a human donor in a cohort sampled during active COVID-19. This chain uses TRBV5-1 with TRBJ2-1; perhaps TRBD2 as D (7 bases). Sequencing was carried out using peripheral blood. Here the CDR3 reads CASSPEGGSYNEQFF. In nucleotides, the CDR3 is TGCGCCAGCAGCCCCGAGGGGGGGTCCTACAATGAGCAGTTCTTC.